A selection of T cell receptor beta chains follows, all from one sample in a study of response to subunit inactivated influenza vaccine. In TCRdb, the RT-PCR reads were re-called with MiXCR into one record per CDR3 protein. The table lists around 750,000 distinct CDR3 sequences, approximately 22% of them singletons. Sequenced here: PBMCs from blood, sampled about 5 days after vaccination. Receptors originate from a man over 45 who received an inactivated influenza vaccine. CDR3s include the opening cysteine and the closing phenylalanine or tryptophan. The order of the fields is clone size, V gene, J gene, D gene, CDR3 DNA, CDR3 protein. A D gene is named only where the DNA matches it firmly. Size is omitted from some rows. Given values are once, few, many or a class for expanded clones.

abundance: -
v_gene: TRBV29-1
j_gene: TRBJ2-3
d_gene: TRBD1
CDR3nt: TGCAGCGTTGAAGGGGGACAGGGGGGAGATACGCAGTATTTT
CDR3aa: CSVEGGQGGDTQYF

abundance: many
v_gene: TRBV5-1
j_gene: TRBJ2-7
d_gene: TRBD1
CDR3nt: TGCGCCAGCAGCTTGGACGCCGGGACAGGAGAGCAGTACTTC
CDR3aa: CASSLDAGTGEQYF

abundance: -
v_gene: TRBV6-1
j_gene: TRBJ2-5
d_gene: TRBD2
CDR3nt: TGTGCCAGCGGTCTAGCGGTCGGAAGGACCCAGTACTTC
CDR3aa: CASGLAVGRTQYF

abundance: -
v_gene: TRBV6-4
j_gene: TRBJ2-7
d_gene: TRBD1
CDR3nt: TGTGCCAGCAGTCGACTCGGGACAGGGAGTATGTCCTACGAGCAGTACTTC
CDR3aa: CASSRLGTGSMSYEQYF

abundance: -
v_gene: TRBV12-3/TRBV12-4
j_gene: TRBJ1-5
d_gene: -
CDR3nt: TGTGCCAGCACTTACGGGGAACCAAATCAGCCCCAGCATTTT
CDR3aa: CASTYGEPNQPQHF

abundance: -
v_gene: TRBV5-1
j_gene: TRBJ1-4
d_gene: -
CDR3nt: TGCGCCAGCAGCTCGGGGGCCTCTATGGGTGAAAAACTGTTTTTT
CDR3aa: CASSSGASMGEKLFF

abundance: once
v_gene: TRBV11-3
j_gene: TRBJ2-7
d_gene: -
CDR3nt: TGTGCCAGCAGCAAAAACACGGGAGAGAAAGAGCAGTACTTC
CDR3aa: CASSKNTGEKEQYF

abundance: -
v_gene: TRBV5-1
j_gene: TRBJ2-7
d_gene: -
CDR3nt: TGCGCCAGCAGCTTGATAGGGGGGGGCTCCTACGAGCAGTACTTC
CDR3aa: CASSLIGGGSYEQYF

abundance: many
v_gene: TRBV20-1
j_gene: TRBJ2-7
d_gene: -
CDR3nt: TGCAGTGCTGGTGGGGACCCAGCAAGAGGGGCGGGGCAGTACTTC
CDR3aa: CSAGGDPARGAGQYF

abundance: -
v_gene: TRBV6-2/TRBV6-3
j_gene: TRBJ1-1
d_gene: -
CDR3nt: TGTGCCAGCAGGTTACTAAACACTGAAGCTTTCTTT
CDR3aa: CASRLLNTEAFF

abundance: few
v_gene: TRBV4-1
j_gene: TRBJ2-1
d_gene: TRBD2
CDR3nt: TGCGCCAGCAACCTGGCTGGTAGCGGGGGGTACAATGAGCAGTTCTTC
CDR3aa: CASNLAGSGGYNEQFF

abundance: -
v_gene: TRBV5-1
j_gene: TRBJ1-1
d_gene: TRBD1
CDR3nt: TGCGCCAGCAGCCCAACCCAGGGGGCAGGGGACACTGAAGCTTTCTTT
CDR3aa: CASSPTQGAGDTEAFF

abundance: many
v_gene: TRBV20-1
j_gene: TRBJ2-7
d_gene: -
CDR3nt: TGCAGTGCTGTAATTGGCAGCGTGGGCTACGAGCAGTACTTC
CDR3aa: CSAVIGSVGYEQYF

abundance: once
v_gene: TRBV4-1
j_gene: TRBJ1-4
d_gene: -
CDR3nt: TGCGCCAGCAGCCTCGCGCGGGGAGAAAAACTGTTTTTT
CDR3aa: CASSLARGEKLFF

abundance: -
v_gene: TRBV15
j_gene: TRBJ2-2
d_gene: -
CDR3nt: TGTGCCACCAGCAGAGGAGACTATTCGAACACCGGGGAGCTGTTTTTT
CDR3aa: CATSRGDYSNTGELFF

abundance: -
v_gene: TRBV20-1
j_gene: TRBJ2-5
d_gene: TRBD2
CDR3nt: TGCAGTGTCAGGACTAGCGGAGAGACCCAGTACTTC
CDR3aa: CSVRTSGETQYF

abundance: many
v_gene: TRBV12-3/TRBV12-4
j_gene: TRBJ2-7
d_gene: -
CDR3nt: TGTGCCAGCAGTTTACAGGGGAGCCTCTACGAGCAGTACTTC
CDR3aa: CASSLQGSLYEQYF

abundance: -
v_gene: TRBV9
j_gene: TRBJ2-7
d_gene: TRBD2
CDR3nt: TGTGCCAGCAGCCCGCATTGGCGGGAGAATGAAGAGCAGTACTTC
CDR3aa: CASSPHWRENEEQYF

abundance: few
v_gene: TRBV5-1
j_gene: TRBJ2-1
d_gene: TRBD1
CDR3nt: TGCGCCAGCAGCTTGGTACAGGGGGCGCGGGAGCAGTTCTTC
CDR3aa: CASSLVQGAREQFF

abundance: few
v_gene: TRBV7-2
j_gene: TRBJ2-7
d_gene: TRBD1
CDR3nt: TGTGCCAGCAGCTCCAGGACAGGGCAGGAGCAGTACTTC
CDR3aa: CASSSRTGQEQYF

abundance: -
v_gene: TRBV18
j_gene: TRBJ2-1
d_gene: -
CDR3nt: TGTGCCAGCTCCCTGTCTTTAGCGGATCTGTACAATGAGCAGTTCTTC
CDR3aa: CASSLSLADLYNEQFF

abundance: few
v_gene: TRBV7-8
j_gene: TRBJ2-1
d_gene: TRBD2
CDR3nt: TGTGCCAGCAGCTTCCCGACTAGCGGGAGTTCCTACAATGAGCAGTTCTTC
CDR3aa: CASSFPTSGSSYNEQFF

abundance: many
v_gene: TRBV24-1
j_gene: TRBJ2-7
d_gene: -
CDR3nt: TGTGCCACCAGTGACAGCTACGAGCAGTACTTC
CDR3aa: CATSDSYEQYF

abundance: -
v_gene: TRBV9
j_gene: TRBJ2-1
d_gene: -
CDR3nt: TGTGCCAGCAGCGGCGGGATTAGCTCCTACAATGAGCAGTTCTTC
CDR3aa: CASSGGISSYNEQFF

abundance: once
v_gene: TRBV20-1
j_gene: TRBJ2-7
d_gene: -
CDR3nt: TGCAGTGCTAGAAACCAGGCCTTTGACGAGCAGTACTTC
CDR3aa: CSARNQAFDEQYF

abundance: few
v_gene: TRBV4-3
j_gene: TRBJ2-1
d_gene: -
CDR3nt: TGCGCCAGCAGCCGGGCCTCCGGGCGGGATGAGCAGTTCTTC
CDR3aa: CASSRASGRDEQFF

abundance: few
v_gene: TRBV29-1
j_gene: TRBJ2-5
d_gene: -
CDR3nt: TGCAGTGGGCTCGAAACCCAAGAGACCCAGTACTTC
CDR3aa: CSGLETQETQYF

abundance: many
v_gene: TRBV28
j_gene: TRBJ2-7
d_gene: TRBD2
CDR3nt: TGTGCCAGCAGTTTTTCTGCTAGCGGGTTACTCTACGAGCAGTACTTC
CDR3aa: CASSFSASGLLYEQYF

abundance: -
v_gene: TRBV6-1
j_gene: TRBJ2-7
d_gene: -
CDR3nt: TGTGCCAGCGGAACCCCCCTCAGGACCTACGAGCAGTACTTC
CDR3aa: CASGTPLRTYEQYF

abundance: few
v_gene: TRBV28
j_gene: TRBJ2-1
d_gene: TRBD2
CDR3nt: TGTGCCAGCAGTTTGGTCCTAGCGGGAGACTACAATGAGCAGTTCTTC
CDR3aa: CASSLVLAGDYNEQFF

abundance: once
v_gene: TRBV2
j_gene: TRBJ2-7
d_gene: TRBD1
CDR3nt: TGTGCCAGCAACCTAAGGCAGGGGGCAGGAGAGCAGTACTTC
CDR3aa: CASNLRQGAGEQYF

abundance: few
v_gene: TRBV4-2
j_gene: TRBJ2-2
d_gene: -
CDR3nt: TGTGCCAGCAGCCAAGCCCTTGGCAGCGACACCGGGGAGCTGTTTTTT
CDR3aa: CASSQALGSDTGELFF

abundance: -
v_gene: TRBV6-2/TRBV6-3
j_gene: TRBJ1-6
d_gene: -
CDR3nt: TGTGCCAGCACCCGACCCCAATCACCCCTCCACTTT
CDR3aa: CASTRPQSPLHF

abundance: once
v_gene: TRBV3-1
j_gene: TRBJ2-1
d_gene: -
CDR3nt: TGTGCCAGCAGCCAGGACACATATGAGCAGTTCTTC
CDR3aa: CASSQDTYEQFF

abundance: few
v_gene: TRBV20-1
j_gene: TRBJ2-7
d_gene: -
CDR3nt: TGCAGTGCTAGGGGGGAATCCTACGAGCAGTACTTC
CDR3aa: CSARGESYEQYF

abundance: -
v_gene: TRBV6-1
j_gene: TRBJ2-5
d_gene: TRBD2
CDR3nt: TGTGCCAGCCGTAGGCGGGGCTATTCGGCGGGGGGTCAAGAGACCCAGTACTTC
CDR3aa: CASRRRGYSAGGQETQYF

abundance: -
v_gene: TRBV9
j_gene: TRBJ1-3
d_gene: TRBD1
CDR3nt: TGTGCCAGCAGCGCCCTGGACAGGGTGGGAAACACCATATATTTT
CDR3aa: CASSALDRVGNTIYF

abundance: -
v_gene: TRBV28
j_gene: TRBJ2-1
d_gene: -
CDR3nt: TGTGCCAGCAGTTTCGATGACAATGAGCAGTTCTTC
CDR3aa: CASSFDDNEQFF

abundance: few
v_gene: TRBV2
j_gene: TRBJ2-2
d_gene: -
CDR3nt: TGTGCCACCGGGCCCCAGTCCACCGGGGAGCTGTTTTTT
CDR3aa: CATGPQSTGELFF

abundance: -
v_gene: TRBV7-9
j_gene: TRBJ2-7
d_gene: TRBD2
CDR3nt: TGTGCCAGCAGCTCAACTAGCGGGGGGCACGAGCAGTACTTC
CDR3aa: CASSSTSGGHEQYF

abundance: many
v_gene: TRBV4-3
j_gene: TRBJ2-1
d_gene: TRBD1
CDR3nt: TGCGCCAGCAGCCGGGGACAGGGTACCTACAATGAGCAGTTCTTC
CDR3aa: CASSRGQGTYNEQFF

abundance: -
v_gene: TRBV5-1
j_gene: TRBJ2-1
d_gene: -
CDR3nt: TGCGCCAGCAGCTACCCGACAGGTGGTACAATGAGTGGGCAGTTCTTC
CDR3aa: CASSYPTGGTMSGQFF

abundance: -
v_gene: TRBV28
j_gene: TRBJ2-7
d_gene: -
CDR3nt: TGTGCCAGCAGCTTAGTCTCCCTAGCTGGCTCCTACGAGCAGTACTTC
CDR3aa: CASSLVSLAGSYEQYF

abundance: few
v_gene: TRBV10-3
j_gene: TRBJ2-1
d_gene: -
CDR3nt: TGTGCCATCAGGACCACTACACTGACAGGAAGCTCCTACAATGAGCAGTTCTTC
CDR3aa: CAIRTTTLTGSSYNEQFF

abundance: -
v_gene: TRBV7-9
j_gene: TRBJ2-2
d_gene: -
CDR3nt: TGTGCCAGCAGCTTGCCCCAAGAATCAGACGGGGAGCTGTTTTTT
CDR3aa: CASSLPQESDGELFF

abundance: few
v_gene: TRBV10-3
j_gene: TRBJ2-5
d_gene: -
CDR3nt: TGTGCCATCGGCCCAGGAGGAAGGGAGACCCAGTACTTC
CDR3aa: CAIGPGGRETQYF

abundance: few
v_gene: TRBV5-1
j_gene: TRBJ1-1
d_gene: -
CDR3nt: TGCGCCAGCAGCAATGGGCAGGGCTCTGGGTCTGAAGCTTTCTTT
CDR3aa: CASSNGQGSGSEAFF

abundance: few
v_gene: TRBV27
j_gene: TRBJ1-5
d_gene: -
CDR3nt: TGTGCCAGCAGTCGGAAGGGGGGAAGCAATCAGCCCCAGCATTTT
CDR3aa: CASSRKGGSNQPQHF

abundance: once
v_gene: TRBV2
j_gene: TRBJ2-6
d_gene: -
CDR3nt: TGTGCCAGCAGTGATGGGGACCGGGACACCGGACTGGCTGGGGCCAACGTCCTGACTTTC
CDR3aa: CASSDGDRDTGLAGANVLTF

abundance: few
v_gene: TRBV7-2
j_gene: TRBJ2-1
d_gene: -
CDR3nt: TGTGCCAGCAGCTTAGACTGGAACAATGAGCAGTTCTTC
CDR3aa: CASSLDWNNEQFF

abundance: once
v_gene: TRBV10-3
j_gene: TRBJ2-5
d_gene: -
CDR3nt: TGTGCCATCAGTGAGTCGGGCACACCTTTCGAGACCCAGTACTTC
CDR3aa: CAISESGTPFETQYF

abundance: -
v_gene: TRBV5-1
j_gene: TRBJ2-3
d_gene: TRBD2
CDR3nt: TGCGCCAGCAGCTTTGCGAGACTAGCGGGAGATTTCACAGATACGCAGTATTTT
CDR3aa: CASSFARLAGDFTDTQYF

abundance: few
v_gene: TRBV25-1
j_gene: TRBJ2-7
d_gene: -
CDR3nt: TGTGCCAGGACGGGACACTCCTCCTACGAGCAGTACTTC
CDR3aa: CARTGHSSYEQYF

abundance: -
v_gene: TRBV28
j_gene: TRBJ2-7
d_gene: -
CDR3nt: TGTGCCAGCAGTTTAACTGGACTCCTCGAGCAGTACTTC
CDR3aa: CASSLTGLLEQYF

abundance: -
v_gene: TRBV12-3/TRBV12-4
j_gene: TRBJ2-5
d_gene: -
CDR3nt: TGTGCCAGCAAATTTTCGGGACTCGAGACCCAGTACTTC
CDR3aa: CASKFSGLETQYF

abundance: few
v_gene: TRBV9
j_gene: TRBJ2-1
d_gene: -
CDR3nt: TGTGCCAGCAGCGTAGGCGTGGGTAGCTCCTACAATGAGCAGTTCTTC
CDR3aa: CASSVGVGSSYNEQFF

abundance: -
v_gene: TRBV10-3
j_gene: TRBJ1-2
d_gene: -
CDR3nt: TGTGCCATCAGCCCAGGGTCATATGGCTACACCTTC
CDR3aa: CAISPGSYGYTF

abundance: few
v_gene: TRBV20-1
j_gene: TRBJ2-7
d_gene: -
CDR3nt: TGCAGTGCTAACAGGGCAGAGGACGAGCAGTACTTC
CDR3aa: CSANRAEDEQYF